These 31 T cell receptor beta chains were sequenced from one sample in a study of human T cells and chemical hapten exposure. MiXCR, applied by TCRdb to the RACE reads, yields one record per CDR3 protein. The top ten clones hold more than 3% of a sample with 80,000 to 100,000 distinct CDR3 sequences, 11% of them seen once. Regarding time point: patch test 3, about 24 weeks after DPC sensitization. Indicated treatment: therapeutic diphenylcyclopropenone sensitization with weekly scalp DPC. Sequenced material: whole blood, taken in connection with sensitization to the hapten diphenylcyclopropenone (DPC). Receptors were obtained from a woman aged 50 to 60 with alopecia areata. Some clones in this sample may be carry-over from other donors' samples.

This clonotype was observed many times. V and J are TRBV6-2 or TRBV6-3 and TRBJ2-7; 7 bases match TRBD2. The J segment lost 8 bases and the V segment lost 4 bases, leaving 23 bases of the junction unmatched. This CDR3 spans 18 amino acids. Germline lookup yields CDR1 MNHEY and CDR2 SVGEGT. The CDR3: CASSSRARSGTTRYQQYF. CDR3 coding DNA: TGTGCCAGCAGTTCCCGGGCGAGATCCGGGACTACCCGGTACCAGCAGTACTTC.

This clonotype was observed a handful of times. The chain combines TRBV7-3 with TRBJ1-1; a weak D match, TRBD1 (5 bases). The length of the CDR3 is 13 residues. CDR1 is SGHTA and CDR2 is FQGTGA in the germline V gene. Trimming removed 5 bases at V and 2 bases at J, with 9 bases between. The CDR3 is CASSTTANTEAFF. For the CDR3, the DNA is TGTGCCAGCAGCACGACAGCTAACACTGAAGCTTTCTTT.

This chain links TRBV30 with TRBJ1-1, with 9 bases lining up with TRBD1. With 4 bases clipped from V and 8 bases from J, the junction kept 8 bases outside the gene matches. Germline V CDR1 and CDR2: GTSNPN, SVGIG (reference sequence). This CDR3 comprises 13 residues. Written as DNA, the CDR3 is TGTGCCTGGAAACAGACAGGGGGACTCGAAGCTTTCTTT. It specifies CAWKQTGGLEAFF.

This clonotype appeared many times. The chain uses TRBV15 and TRBJ2-4; no reliable D call. Trimming left V 0 bases short and J 3 bases short, with 6 bases between. CDR1 LNHNV and CDR2 YYDKDF come from the germline V gene (reference sequence). The CDR3 is 14 residues long. CDR3 region: CATSRERVKNIQYF. CDR3 sequence (DNA): TGTGCCACCAGCAGAGAACGGGTCAAAAACATTCAGTACTTC.

This clonotype appeared many times. V gene TRBV3-1 combines with J gene TRBJ1-4, with no clear D. Germline V CDR1 and CDR2: LGHDT, YNNKEL (reference sequence). Deletions cut 2 bases from V and 8 bases from J, with 15 bases between. The CDR3 totals 15 residues. Here the CDR3 reads CASSQKGTADEKLFF. The CDR3, as DNA: TGTGCCAGCAGCCAAAAAGGTACTGCGGACGAAAAACTGTTTTTT.

This clonotype showed up just a few times. The chain joins TRBV6-1 to TRBJ2-5; 11 bases match TRBD2. The CDR3 runs to 17 residues. Germline CDR1 MNHNS, CDR2 SASEGT. With V trimmed by 2 bases and J by 1 base, 6 bases remained unmatched. The CDR3 region is CASSEPVLAGAQETQYF. The CDR3 nucleotides read TGTGCCAGCAGTGAACCGGTACTAGCGGGAGCCCAAGAGACCCAGTACTTC.

This chain links TRBV7-9 with TRBJ2-5; perhaps TRBD1 as D (6 bases). The CDR3 is made up of 14 amino acids. Trimming shortened V by 5 bases and J by 1 base, and 11 bases separated the two germline ends. Looked up from germline, CDR1 is SEHNR and CDR2 is FQNEAQ (reference sequence). The CDR3 loop reads CASSRRQAQETQYF. The CDR3 region has the DNA TGTGCCAGCAGCCGGAGACAGGCCCAAGAGACCCAGTACTTC.

This clonotype was picked up a small number of times. V gene TRBV11-2 combines with J gene TRBJ2-5, with TRBD2 as a possible D gene (5 bases). This CDR3 has 14 residues. V gave up 3 bases and J gave up 9 bases, with 17 bases separating them. The germline V gene encodes CDR1 SGHAT and CDR2 FQNNGV. The CDR3 DNA sequence: TGTGCCAGCAGCTTGCCTAATCCCAACGGGGCCCAGTACTTC. Protein product: CASSLPNPNGAQYF.

Many counts were recorded for this clonotype. J is TRBJ2-5 and V is TRBV7-2, with D perhaps TRBD2 (6 bases). Germline V CDR1 and CDR2: SGHTA, FQGNSA. Trimming shortened V by 1 base and J by 7 bases, and 13 bases separated the two germline ends. The length of the CDR3 is 14 residues. CDR3 in DNA: TGTGCCAGCAGCTTAGTCGGCCGGGAGACGACCCAGTACTTC. It is translated as CASSLVGRETTQYF.

This clonotype was counted only a few times. The junction differs from germline at one of its ends, possibly a read error. This chain joins TRBV18 and TRBJ1-1; D is possibly TRBD1 (5 bases). The germline CDR1 and CDR2 sequences are KGHSH and LQKENI. There are 14 residues in the CDR3. The chain's CDR3 is CVSSLGTDATEAFF. The CDR3 nucleotides read TGTGTCAGCTCACTCGGGACGGATGCCACTGAAGCTTTCTTT.

There are many counts of this clonotype. The V call is TRBV6-4, the J call TRBJ2-3; D is unclear. This CDR3 has 14 amino acids. Trimming shortened V by 3 bases and J by 1 base, and 8 bases separated the two germline ends. CDR1 is MRHNA and CDR2 is SNTAGT in the germline V gene. The CDR3 coding sequence is TGTGCCAGCAGTGAACAAAGGGGCACAGATACGCAGTATTTT. Protein product: CASSEQRGTDTQYF.

The chain carries TRBV11-2 and TRBJ2-3, with TRBD2 identical over 10 bases. The germline V gene encodes CDR1 SGHAT and CDR2 FQNNGV. The CDR3 runs to 16 residues. Germline trimming cut 0 bases from V and 3 bases from J; bases unmatched to any gene: 3. The CDR3 DNA is TGTGCCAGCAGCTTAGAAGGTAGCGGGAGGACAGATACGCAGTATTTT. This codes for CASSLEGSGRTDTQYF.

V is TRBV19 and J is TRBJ2-7; D remains unclear. This CDR3 spans 14 amino acids. Trimming pared 6 bases from V and 2 bases from J, leaving 14 bases between. Per germline, CDR1 LNHDA and CDR2 SQIVND (reference sequence). As DNA, the CDR3 is TGTGCCAGTAGCCCTGGGCGGACCGCCTACGAGCAGTACTTC. Its protein is CASSPGRTAYEQYF. Supplemented by reference TRBV19 and TRBJ2-7, the full variable domain reads DGGITQSPKYLFRKEGQNVTLSCEQNLNHDAMYWYRQDPGQGLRLIYYSQIVNDFQKGDIAEGYSVSREKKESFPLTVTSAQKNPTAFYLCASSPGRTAYEQYFGPGTRLTVT.

This clonotype was detected a few times. The chain links TRBV29-1 to TRBJ2-7; possible D gene TRBD1, 6 bases. V lost 5 bases, J lost 3 bases, and 11 bases lay in between. Germline V gene lookup returns CDR1 SQVTM and CDR2 ANQGSEA. CDR3 size: 12 residues. CDR3 DNA sequence: TGCAGCGTTCGCCCGGACAGCTACGAGCAGTACTTC. It translates to CSVRPDSYEQYF.

This clonotype occurred many times. This chain uses TRBV28 with TRBJ2-1; a possible D gene is TRBD2 (6 bases). Trimming removed 5 bases at V and 6 bases at J, with 11 bases between. The CDR3 is 13 residues long. Germline V gene data show CDR1 as MDHEN and CDR2 as SYDVKM. The CDR3 loop is CASSAGTFNEQFF. The DNA of the CDR3 is TGTGCCAGCAGTGCGGGGACTTTCAATGAGCAGTTCTTC.

This clonotype showed up many times. The chain employs TRBV27 and TRBJ2-7; 11 bases fit TRBD2. V trimming: 6 bases; J trimming: 2 bases; junction bases outside the gene matches: 3. Germline CDR1 and CDR2: MNHEY and SMNVEV (reference sequence). There are 14 residues in the CDR3. The CDR3 DNA follows: TGTGCCAGCAGCAATAGCGGGAGGGCCTACGAGCAGTACTTC. Translated, it gives CASSNSGRAYEQYF.

This clonotype was seen more than once but under ten times. This chain uses TRBV19 with TRBJ2-7, with D unresolved. Trimming stripped 5 bases from V and 7 bases from J, with 18 bases between. The CDR3 contains 14 residues. The germline CDR1 and CDR2 sequences are LNHDA and SQIVND (reference sequence). CDR3 amino acids: CASSHTDSMGEQYF. CDR3 nucleotide sequence: TGTGCCAGTAGTCATACAGATTCAATGGGGGAGCAGTACTTC.

This clonotype was detected only a few times. The chain joins TRBV20-1 to TRBJ2-5; 9 nucleotides match TRBD1. Per germline, CDR1 DFQATT and CDR2 SNEGSKA (reference sequence). J lost 4 bases, V lost 4 bases, and 7 bases had no gene match. The CDR3 loop spans 14 amino acids. The CDR3 loop reads CSANPGQGGETQYF. CDR3 bases: TGCAGTGCTAATCCGGGACAGGGAGGAGAGACCCAGTACTTC.

J is TRBJ2-7 and V is TRBV9, with 7 bases aligning to TRBD1. The CDR3 contains 14 residues. Germline-derived CDR1 and CDR2 are SGDLS and YYNGEE. Germline trimming cut 3 bases from V and 5 bases from J; bases unmatched to any gene: 8. CDR3 coding DNA: TGTGCCAGCAGCGCGACGACAGGGATCAACGAGCAGTACTTC. This gives the protein CASSATTGINEQYF.

The table lists this clonotype with many counts. This chain connects TRBV7-2 to TRBJ2-7; a possible D gene is TRBD2 (5 bases). V lost 2 bases to trimming and J lost 6 bases, with 23 bases between them. Germline loops: CDR1 SGHTA, CDR2 FQGNSA. This CDR3 has 17 amino acids. CDR3 sequence (DNA): TGTGCCAGCAGCTTACGTCCCCAAAGCGGCCCCCGTGCCGAGCAGTACTTC. The encoded protein is CASSLRPQSGPRAEQYF. The whole variable domain, filled in from reference TRBV7-2 and TRBJ2-7, reads GAGVSQSPSNKVTEKGKDVELRCDPISGHTALYWYRQSLGQGLEFLIYFQGNSAPDKSGLPSDRFSAERTGGSVSTLTIQRTQQEDSAVYLCASSLRPQSGPRAEQYFGPGTRLTVT.

This clonotype appeared many times. This sequence joins TRBV3-1 and TRBJ1-5; D ambiguous. This CDR3 region has 14 residues. CDR1 and CDR2 (germline): LGHDT, YNNKEL (reference sequence). V gave up 0 bases and J gave up 7 bases, with 10 bases separating them. CDR3 protein: CASSQEVGGQPQHF. CDR3 coding DNA: TGTGCCAGCAGCCAAGAAGTGGGCGGGCAGCCCCAGCATTTT.

In its sample, this clonotype was seen a few times. The rearrangement uses TRBV7-3 and TRBJ2-1, with D possibly TRBD2 on 6 matching bases. Germline assignment: CDR1 SGHTA and CDR2 FQGTGA. V was pared by 2 bases and J by 2 bases, with 13 bases between. The CDR3 totals 16 residues. CDR3 sequence reads: CASSLSPSDPYNEQFF. DNA for the CDR3: TGTGCCAGCAGCTTATCCCCTAGCGACCCCTACAATGAGCAGTTCTTC.

This clonotype was found many times. The rearrangement uses TRBV12-3 or TRBV12-4 and TRBJ2-2; 9 bases match TRBD1. After removal of 7 bases from V and 1 base from J, the junction contained 7 bases not matched to a gene. The CDR3 has 16 amino acids. CDR3 loop: CASNSGTGLNTGELFF. CDR3 DNA: TGTGCCAGCAACTCCGGGACAGGGTTGAACACCGGGGAGCTGTTTTTT.

The chain uses TRBV2 and TRBJ2-1, with TRBD2 matching 14 bases. The length of the CDR3 is 15 residues. Germline lookup yields CDR1 SNHLY and CDR2 FYNNEI. V was clipped by 4 bases and J by 6 bases; unmatched bases: 2. The CDR3 DNA follows: TGTGCCAGCAGTGCAGGACTAGCGGGAGGCAATGAGCAGTTCTTC. Translation gives CASSAGLAGGNEQFF.

This clonotype was observed many times. CDR3 amino acids: CASSLLLAGENTGELFF. Written as DNA, the CDR3 is TGCGCCAGCAGCCTTCTTCTAGCGGGAGAAAACACCGGGGAGCTGTTTTTT. The chain has TRBV5-1 and TRBJ2-2; TRBD2 aligns across 10 bases. Germline CDR1 reads SGHRS; CDR2 reads YFSETQ. V lost 4 bases, J lost 2 bases, and 8 bases stayed unmatched. The CDR3 is made up of 17 amino acids.

This clonotype was counted many times. CDR3: CASSVATQGEAFF. In nucleotides, the CDR3 is TGTGCCAGCAGCGTAGCTACGCAGGGCGAAGCTTTCTTT. This chain connects TRBV9 to TRBJ1-1; maybe TRBD1 (5 bases). CDR3 length: 13 amino acids. The V and J ends lost 0 bases and 8 bases respectively, with 11 bases between them. The germline CDR1 and CDR2 sequences are SGDLS and YYNGEE.

This clonotype was seen repeatedly, ten times or more. CDR3 loop: CASSSTTRQANEKLFF. The DNA of the CDR3 is TGTGCCAGCAGCTCGACAACGAGACAGGCTAATGAAAAACTGTTTTTT. The chain joins TRBV7-9 to TRBJ1-4; maybe TRBD1 (6 bases). The CDR3 sequence is 16 residues long. Trimming left V 4 bases short and J 3 bases short, with 15 bases between. Germline V gene sequence: CDR1 SEHNR, CDR2 FQNEAQ (reference sequence).

A few counts support this clonotype. The rearrangement uses TRBV24-1 and TRBJ2-2; no firm D call. Germline V gives CDR1 KGHDR, CDR2 SFDVKD. Between the trimmed V and J ends, which lost 7 bases and 5 bases, there was a span of 10 bases. This CDR3 region has 13 residues. The CDR3 here is CATSTPATGELFF. The CDR3 nucleotides read TGTGCCACCAGCACCCCAGCGACCGGGGAGCTGTTTTTT.

This chain joins TRBV29-1 and TRBJ2-3; no firm D call. This CDR3 spans 11 amino acids. CDR1 is SQVTM and CDR2 is ANQGSEA in the germline V gene. V dropped 6 bases and J dropped 6 bases, with 10 bases sitting between them. CDR3 in DNA: TGCAGCGTGCCCATCGGGGATACGCAGTATTTT. Its translation is CSVPIGDTQYF.

This clonotype was counted many times. The chain uses TRBV5-1 and TRBJ1-3, with 7 bases that match TRBD1. Germline V gene data show CDR1 as SGHRS and CDR2 as YFSETQ. Trimming at V came to 4 bases and at J to 0 bases, leaving 4 bases not matched to a gene. CDR3 length: 15 amino acids. The DNA for the CDR3 is TGCGCCAGCAGCGTGGACAGGAGCTCTGGAAACACCATATATTTT. Translated, it gives CASSVDRSSGNTIYF.

A remark on this clonotype: Its ends do not fully match the called genes, so a read error is possible. The chain uses TRBV7-7 and TRBJ2-3; D possibly corresponds to TRBD2 (5 bases). This CDR3 contains 17 residues. Germline assignment: CDR1 SSHAT and CDR2 FNYEAQ (reference sequence). CDR3 protein: CASSLALRATHTDTQYF. CDR3 DNA: TGTGCTAGCAGCTTAGCGCTAAGAGCGACACACACAGATACGCAGTATTTT.